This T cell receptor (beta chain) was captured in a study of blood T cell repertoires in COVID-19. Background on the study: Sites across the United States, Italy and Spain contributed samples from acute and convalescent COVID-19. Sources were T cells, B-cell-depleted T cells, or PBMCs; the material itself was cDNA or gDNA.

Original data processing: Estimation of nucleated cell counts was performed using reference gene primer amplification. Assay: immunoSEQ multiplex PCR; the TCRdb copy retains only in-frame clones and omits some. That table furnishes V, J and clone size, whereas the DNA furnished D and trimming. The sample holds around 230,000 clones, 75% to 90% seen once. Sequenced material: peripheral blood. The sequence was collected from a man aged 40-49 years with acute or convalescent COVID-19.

The DNA for the CDR3 is TGTGCCAGCAGCTTATATCAGGGAGGCACTGAAGCTTTCTTT. It codes for CASSLYQGGTEAFF. J is TRBJ1-1 and V is TRBV11-1, with a possible D match to TRBD1 (5 bases). Germline loops: CDR1 SGHAT, CDR2 FQDESV (reference sequence). V was clipped by 2 bases and J by 4 bases, with 11 bases between them. The CDR3 is 14 amino acids. Full variable domain (remainder filled in from reference TRBV11-1 and TRBJ1-1): EAEVAQSPRYKITEKSQAVAFWCDPISGHATLYWYRQILGQGPELLVQFQDESVVDDSQLPKDRFSAERLKGVDSTLKIQPAELGDSAMYLCASSLYQGGTEAFFGQGTRLTVV.